This T cell receptor beta chain was identified during a study of cytomegalovirus exposure and HLA in healthy donors. Study-wide findings and caveats: A few chains tied to CMV proved CMV antigen-specific in vitro.

Use of 60 Vbeta and 13 Jbeta primers characterized the PCR. Sequencing used immunoSEQ multiplex PCR; TCRdb keeps in-frame clones, though not all of them. This sample has about 150,000 clones, with over 80% found just once. Between the trimmed V and J ends, which lost 0 bases and 1 base, there was a span of 10 bases. Germline loops: CDR1 SGHVS, CDR2 FQNEAQ. The CDR3 totals 16 residues. This clone was counted between two and nine times. No antigen is known for it. This chain uses TRBV7-8 with TRBJ2-4; a weak D match, TRBD1 (6 bases). The sequence derives from a male donor in good health and CMV-seropositive. Sequencing was performed on PBMCs. CDR3 nucleotides: TGTGCCAGCAGCTTAGCTAGTCAGGGGGCCAAAAACATTCAGTACTTC. Translating gives CASSLASQGAKNIQYF.